A selection of T cell receptor beta chains follows, all from one sample in a study of blood T cell repertoires in COVID-19. TCRdb's table, derived via immunoSEQ multiplex PCR, lists solely in-frame clones and lacks some. This table has approximately 140,000 clones, 88% appearing once. The sequencing sample was made of peripheral blood. Receptors were obtained from a human donor with COVID-19, enrolled during active disease. The donor label of this sample is uncertain. Each CDR3 is given with its conserved first and last residue. Each record gives: clone size, CDR3 length, J gene, V gene, D gene, CDR3 DNA, CDR3 protein. The D gene is left open where the match is weak. Part of the rows lack a size; the others show once, few, many or a class for expanded clones.

- | 14 | TRBJ2-5 | TRBV3-1/TRBV3-2 | - | TGTGCCAGCAGCCAAGATAGAGTCTCCGAGACCCAGTACTTC | CASSQDRVSETQYF
- | 13 | TRBJ1-4 | TRBV10-3 | - | TGTGCCATCAGTCCGGCGCGGGATGAAAAACTGTTTTTT | CAISPARDEKLFF
- | 15 | TRBJ1-5 | TRBV10-3 | - | TGTGCCATCAGGGGGGACACAAATAGCAATCAGCCCCAGCATTTT | CAIRGDTNSNQPQHF
once | 15 | TRBJ1-2 | TRBV9 | TRBD1 | TGTGCCAGCAGCGTAGAAAGGACAGGCTTGTATGGCTACACCTTC | CASSVERTGLYGYTF
- | 15 | TRBJ2-7 | TRBV19 | TRBD1 | TGTGCCAGTAGTAAGGGACAGGGGAGGACTAACGAGCAGTACTTC | CASSKGQGRTNEQYF
- | 14 | TRBJ2-2 | TRBV5-1 | - | TGCGCCAGCAGCCCAGCGGCGAACACCGGGGAGCTGTTTTTT | CASSPAANTGELFF
- | 18 | TRBJ2-2 | TRBV7-8 | TRBD2 | TGTGCCAGCAGCTTAGCGGAGCTAGCGGGAGGCTTCACCGGGGAGCTGTTTTTT | CASSLAELAGGFTGELFF
- | 13 | TRBJ1-2 | TRBV11-2 | - | TGTGCCAGCAGCCGCCCCCAACTCTATGGCTACACCTTC | CASSRPQLYGYTF
- | 14 | TRBJ1-2 | TRBV28 | - | TGTGCCAGCAGTTACCGAGACACCAACTATGGCTACACCTTC | CASSYRDTNYGYTF
- | 17 | TRBJ2-3 | TRBV5-1 | - | TGCGCCAGCAGCTTGGCCGTCTCGGGAGACGAGACAGATACGCAGTATTTT | CASSLAVSGDETDTQYF
- | 13 | TRBJ1-1 | TRBV6-5 | - | TGTGCCAGCCAGACAGGACTGAACACTGAAGCTTTCTTT | CASQTGLNTEAFF
- | 18 | TRBJ2-3 | TRBV19 | TRBD2 | TGTGCCAGTAGTACGGCTAGCGGGGGAGCCATTAGCACAGATACGCAGTATTTT | CASSTASGGAISTDTQYF
- | 13 | TRBJ2-5 | TRBV7-6 | TRBD1 | TGTGCCAGCAGTTTGACAGGGGGAGAGACCCAGTACTTC | CASSLTGGETQYF
- | 15 | TRBJ2-3 | TRBV11-2 | TRBD1 | TGTGCCAGCAGCTTAGATGGGACAGCCACAGATACGCAGTATTTT | CASSLDGTATDTQYF
once | 15 | TRBJ2-3 | TRBV14 | - | TGTGCCAGCAGCCAAGAAACAATATCCCCGCATACGCAGTATTTT | CASSQETISPHTQYF
- | 16 | TRBJ2-7 | TRBV5-1 | TRBD1 | TGCGCCAGCAGCCCGGCGTCGACAGGGGGTACCTACGAGCAGTACTTC | CASSPASTGGTYEQYF
- | 15 | TRBJ1-1 | TRBV3-1/TRBV3-2 | - | TGTGCCAGCAGCCCCCCGACAGATATGAACACTGAAGCTTTCTTT | CASSPPTDMNTEAFF
- | 15 | TRBJ2-7 | TRBV3-1/TRBV3-2 | TRBD1 | TGTGCCAGCAGCCAACTGACAGGGCTAAGTGGCGAGCAGTACTTC | CASSQLTGLSGEQYF
- | 16 | TRBJ1-1 | TRBV18 | TRBD1 | TGTGCCAGCTCACCTGGACAGGGGCATGAGGGGTCTGAAGCTTTCTTT | CASSPGQGHEGSEAFF
- | 13 | TRBJ2-7 | TRBV18 | - | TGTGCCAGCTCACCGGGCAGGGGAGACGAGCAGTACTTC | CASSPGRGDEQYF
many | 12 | TRBJ1-2 | TRBV5-4 | TRBD1 | TGTGCCAGCAAGACAGGGAACTATGGCTACACCTTC | CASKTGNYGYTF
- | 12 | TRBJ1-2 | TRBV3-1/TRBV3-2 | - | TGTGCCAGCCAGGGCAGCCCCTATGGCTACACCTTC | CASQGSPYGYTF
- | 19 | TRBJ2-1 | TRBV5-1 | TRBD2 | TGCGCCAGCAGCCCGGGACTAGCGGGAGCCGCACCCGGCTACAATGAGCAGTTCTTC | CASSPGLAGAAPGYNEQFF
many | 15 | TRBJ2-2 | TRBV7-3 | - | TGTGCCAGCAGCGCCAATTCGGGGAACACCGGGGAGCTGTTTTTT | CASSANSGNTGELFF
- | 13 | TRBJ1-2 | TRBV6-6 | TRBD1 | TGTGCCAGCAGCCGGGACAGAACTTATGGCTACACCTTC | CASSRDRTYGYTF
once | 14 | TRBJ2-1 | TRBV2 | TRBD2 | TGTGCCAGCAGTGGGACTAGCGGGACGAATGAGCAGTTCTTC | CASSGTSGTNEQFF
- | 13 | TRBJ1-1 | TRBV29-1 | - | TGCAGCGTTGAATCGGGGTATGTCTCTGAAGCTTTCTTT | CSVESGYVSEAFF
- | 16 | TRBJ2-7 | TRBV11-2 | TRBD1 | TGTGCCAGCAGCGCAAGCGGGGGACAGGGGGCCTACGAGCAGTACTTC | CASSASGGQGAYEQYF
- | 13 | TRBJ2-3 | TRBV25-1 | - | TGTGCCAGCAGTGACCACGGGTGGGATACGCAGTATTTT | CASSDHGWDTQYF
once | 15 | TRBJ1-6 | TRBV4-1 | - | TGCGCCAGCAGCCAAGATTGGGAGCTCCTTTCACCCCTCCACTTT | CASSQDWELLSPLHF
- | 14 | TRBJ1-5 | TRBV30 | TRBD1 | TGTGCCTGGAACCCGGACAGGGGTAATCAGCCCCAGCATTTT | CAWNPDRGNQPQHF
- | 14 | TRBJ2-5 | TRBV5-1 | - | TGCGCCAGCAGCTCCGGGACACCGAGGGAGACCCAGTACTTC | CASSSGTPRETQYF
- | 16 | TRBJ1-5 | TRBV3-1/TRBV3-2 | TRBD1 | TGTGCCAGCAGCCAAGAGTCCAGGGGGAGAAATCAGCCCCAGCATTTT | CASSQESRGRNQPQHF
- | 15 | TRBJ2-1 | TRBV19 | TRBD2 | TGTGCCAGTAGTCCTCTAGCGGGGGGACTCAATGAGCAGTTCTTC | CASSPLAGGLNEQFF
once | 14 | TRBJ2-7 | TRBV19 | TRBD1 | TGTGCCAGTAGTACTAGGACAGGGCTCTACGAGCAGTACTTC | CASSTRTGLYEQYF
- | 14 | TRBJ1-2 | TRBV6-4 | - | TGTGCCAGCAGTGAAGGGCAGGGGAGTCATGGCTACACCTTC | CASSEGQGSHGYTF
- | 14 | TRBJ1-3 | TRBV19 | - | TGTGCCAGCTCCCCAGGCGTCCGGGGGGTCACCATATATTTT | CASSPGVRGVTIYF
- | 12 | TRBJ2-7 | TRBV2 | - | TGTGCCAGCAGCACAACAGGAATGGAGCAGTACTTC | CASSTTGMEQYF
- | 19 | TRBJ2-1 | TRBV1 | - | TGCACCAGCAGCCAGGGACTAGCGCGTCTTACACGCTCCTACAATGAGCAGTTCTTC | CTSSQGLARLTRSYNEQFF
- | 18 | TRBJ1-3 | TRBV9 | TRBD1 | TGTGCCAGCAGCGTAGCGGCAGGGGGCTTCCTTTCTGGAAACACCATATATTTT | CASSVAAGGFLSGNTIYF
- | 14 | TRBJ2-7 | TRBV27 | - | TGTGCCAGCAGTTTAGCTGGCCCTGTTTACGAGCAGTACTTC | CASSLAGPVYEQYF
once | 18 | TRBJ2-1 | TRBV6-1 | TRBD2 | TGTGCCAGCAGTGAAGTTGCGTGGTCTAGCGGGTTCCAGGATGAGCAGTTCTTC | CASSEVAWSSGFQDEQFF
- | 13 | TRBJ2-7 | TRBV29-1 | TRBD1 | TGCAGCGTGGGACAGGGGCGTTCCTACGAGCAGTACTTC | CSVGQGRSYEQYF
- | 13 | TRBJ2-7 | TRBV20-1 | TRBD1 | TGCAGTGCTAGTGGGGACAGAGACTACGAGCAGTACTTC | CSASGDRDYEQYF
- | 14 | TRBJ2-7 | TRBV5-1 | TRBD1 | TGCGCCAGCAGCTCGGTGGGACAGGCCTACGAGCAGTACTTC | CASSSVGQAYEQYF
- | 17 | TRBJ1-4 | TRBV4-1 | - | TGCGCCAGCAGCCAAAGTTGGGGGGTCGAGACTAATGAAAAACTGTTTTTT | CASSQSWGVETNEKLFF
- | 13 | TRBJ1-2 | TRBV19 | - | TGTGCCAGTAGGCAGATCGACTACTATGGCTACACCTTC | CASRQIDYYGYTF
- | 16 | TRBJ2-5 | TRBV5-1 | - | TGCGCCAGCAGCTTGGTCGTACTAGAAGTAAAAGAGACCCAGTACTTC | CASSLVVLEVKETQYF
- | 13 | TRBJ1-5 | TRBV4-1 | - | TGCGCCAGCAGCCCTAGTCAGAGTCAGCCCCAGCATTTT | CASSPSQSQPQHF
- | 16 | TRBJ1-4 | TRBV7-3 | TRBD1 | TGTGCCAGCAGCCGTCCAGAGACCAGGGGGGCAAAAAAACTGTTTTTT | CASSRPETRGAKKLFF
- | 16 | TRBJ2-2 | TRBV19 | - | TGTGCCAGTAGTATGGCAGGGTCTCGGAACACCGGGGAGCTGTTTTTT | CASSMAGSRNTGELFF
- | 13 | TRBJ1-1 | TRBV6-1 | - | TGTGCCACCCTGGACAGCATGAACACTGAAGCTTTCTTT | CATLDSMNTEAFF
few | 14 | TRBJ2-3 | TRBV5-1 | - | TGCGCCAGCAGCCAGGACACCTACACAGATACGCAGTATTTT | CASSQDTYTDTQYF
- | 12 | TRBJ2-7 | TRBV3-1/TRBV3-2 | - | TGTGCCAGCAGCCAACGAGTCGGGGTGAAGTACTTC | CASSQRVGVKYF